These 12 T cell receptor beta chains were sequenced from one sample in a study of identical twins. TCRdb passed the 5' RACE reads through MiXCR, listing each CDR3 protein once. The repertoire includes 700,000 or so distinct CDR3 sequences, around 20% of them detected once, and around 4.5% sits in the top ten. These data also featured in a second study, about T cells expressing NK-cell markers.

Material: PBMCs. The origin of the receptors is a woman between 18 and 29 years old in good health.

This clonotype was seen a handful of times. The chain has TRBV27 and TRBJ1-1; possibly TRBD1 for D (6 bases). Germline loops: CDR1 MNHEY, CDR2 SMNVEV (reference sequence). Deletions cut 3 bases from V and 6 bases from J, with 11 bases between. This CDR3 is 13 amino acids long. The CDR3 DNA is TGTGCCAGCAGTTTTCAGGGGAGCCCTGAAGCTTTCTTT. Protein: CASSFQGSPEAFF.

The gene calls are TRBV27 and TRBJ2-1, with D perhaps matching TRBD2 (6 bases). This CDR3 has 15 amino acids. V was trimmed by 6 bases and J by 3 bases, leaving 15 bases between them. Per germline, CDR1 MNHEY and CDR2 SMNVEV (reference sequence). CDR3 amino acids: CASRSLAAGYNEQFF. The DNA of the CDR3 is TGTGCCAGCAGATCCTTAGCGGCAGGCTACAATGAGCAGTTCTTC.

This clonotype was observed a handful of times. V is TRBV9 and J is TRBJ2-2, with 7 bases identical to TRBD2. CDR3 length: 15 amino acids. CDR1 SGDLS and CDR2 YYNGEE come from the germline V gene. V trimming: 0 bases; J trimming: 7 bases; junction bases outside the gene matches: 6. The CDR3 region has the DNA TGTGCCAGCAGCGTAGAGAGCCTAGCGGTCGGGGAGCTGTTTTTT. As protein: CASSVESLAVGELFF. Filled out from reference TRBV9 and TRBJ2-2, the complete variable domain reads DSGVTQTPKHLITATGQRVTLRCSPRSGDLSVYWYQQSLDQGLQFLIQYYNGEERAKGNILERFSAQQFPDLHSELNLSSLELGDSALYFCASSVESLAVGELFFGEGSRLTVL.

This clonotype was found a few times. This chain joins TRBV20-1 and TRBJ2-1; D possibly matches TRBD1 or TRBD2 (5 bases each). The germline V gene encodes CDR1 DFQATT and CDR2 SNEGSKA (reference sequence). Trimming took off 5 bases at V and 5 bases at J, with 10 bases between the two ends. This CDR3 region has 12 residues. The CDR3 nucleotides are TGCAGTGCTGGGGACCTCAACAATGAGCAGTTCTTC. Protein sequence: CSAGDLNNEQFF.

This clonotype was observed a few times. The chain has TRBV7-9 and TRBJ2-5; D is unresolved. The CDR3 is made up of 14 amino acids. Between the trimmed V and J ends, which lost 5 bases and 6 bases, there was a span of 16 bases. Germline values: CDR1 SEHNR, CDR2 FQNEAQ (reference sequence). CDR3 protein: CASSPRTGTQTQYF. The CDR3 bases are TGTGCCAGCAGCCCCCGAACCGGAACCCAGACCCAGTACTTC.

This clonotype has a handful of counts. V and J are TRBV7-2 and TRBJ2-5; 11 bases fit TRBD2. Germline assignment: CDR1 SGHTA and CDR2 FQGNSA. This CDR3 region has 17 residues. The junction had 16 bases not matched to a gene; V was cut back by 4 bases and J by 9 bases. The CDR3 protein is CASSSLQTSGTAGAQYF. As DNA, the CDR3 is TGTGCCAGCAGCTCTCTACAGACTAGCGGGACGGCGGGGGCCCAGTACTTC. The full variable domain, completed using reference TRBV7-2 and TRBJ2-5, is GAGVSQSPSNKVTEKGKDVELRCDPISGHTALYWYRQSLGQGLEFLIYFQGNSAPDKSGLPSDRFSAERTGGSVSTLTIQRTQQEDSAVYLCASSSLQTSGTAGAQYFGPGTRLLVL.

The rearrangement links TRBV27 to TRBJ2-3; TRBD2 might be the D (5 bases). The germline V gene encodes CDR1 MNHEY and CDR2 SMNVEV (reference sequence). CDR3 length: 13 residues. V lost 7 bases and J lost 1, with 9 bases in between. The CDR3 DNA follows: TGTGCCAGCACCCGGGGTGGCACAGATACGCAGTATTTT. It is translated as CASTRGGTDTQYF.

This clonotype was seen only a few times. V gene TRBV12-3 or TRBV12-4 combines with J gene TRBJ2-1; weak D call: TRBD1 (6 bases). CDR3 length: 16 residues. The V end lost 6 bases, the J end lost 6 bases, and 21 bases lay between the germline ends. In DNA form, the CDR3 reads TGTGCCAGCAGCGACGAAACACAGGGTTGGGGCAATGAGCAGTTCTTC. Translating it yields CASSDETQGWGNEQFF.

This clonotype was detected a few times. The chain couples TRBV6-2 or TRBV6-3 to TRBJ2-7; 12 bases map to TRBD2. Germline V gene sequence: CDR1 MNHEY, CDR2 SVGEGT. This CDR3 region has 16 residues. V shed 6 bases, J shed 2 bases, and the junction held 8 bases outside the gene matches. CDR3 amino acids: CASSRGLAGLTYEQYF. The CDR3 DNA reads as TGTGCCAGCAGCAGGGGACTAGCGGGTCTTACCTACGAGCAGTACTTC.

This clonotype has a handful of counts. The V gene is TRBV12-3 or TRBV12-4, the J gene TRBJ1-1, with a tentative D call TRBD1 (6 bases). V lost 3 bases, J lost 7 bases, and 12 bases lay in between. The CDR3 has 13 residues. Here the CDR3 reads CASSFTAGDEAFF. In DNA, the CDR3 is TGTGCCAGCAGTTTCACGGCAGGGGATGAAGCTTTCTTT.

This clonotype was recorded a few times. The V gene is TRBV20-1, the J gene TRBJ2-1; D is unresolved. Germline loops: CDR1 DFQATT, CDR2 SNEGSKA (reference sequence). Trimming pared 3 bases from V and 13 bases from J, leaving 13 bases between. This CDR3 spans 11 amino acids. CDR3 loop: CSASGPRGQFF. Here the CDR3 DNA reads TGCAGTGCTAGTGGTCCCCGAGGACAGTTCTTC.

This clonotype has at least ten counts. Written as DNA, the CDR3 is TGTGCCAGCGGGGACAGTCACACCTTC. It codes for CASGDSHTF. This chain uses TRBV11-2 with TRBJ1-2; TRBD1 agrees at 7 bases. The CDR3 runs to 9 residues. V lost 8 bases to trimming and J lost 12 bases; unmatched junction nucleotides: 3. Germline V lookup: CDR1 SGHAT, CDR2 FQNNGV.